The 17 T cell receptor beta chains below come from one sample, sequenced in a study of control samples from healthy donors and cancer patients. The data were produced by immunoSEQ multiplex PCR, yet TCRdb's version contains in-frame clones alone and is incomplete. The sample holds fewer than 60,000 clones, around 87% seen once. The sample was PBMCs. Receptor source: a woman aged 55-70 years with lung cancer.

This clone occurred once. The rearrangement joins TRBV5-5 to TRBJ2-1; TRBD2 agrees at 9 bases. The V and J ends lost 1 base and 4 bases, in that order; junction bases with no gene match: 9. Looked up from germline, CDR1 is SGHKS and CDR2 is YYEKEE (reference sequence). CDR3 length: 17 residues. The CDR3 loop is CASSLSGGTTGYNEQFF. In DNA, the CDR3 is TGTGCCAGCAGCTTGAGCGGGGGGACTACTGGGTACAATGAGCAGTTCTTC.

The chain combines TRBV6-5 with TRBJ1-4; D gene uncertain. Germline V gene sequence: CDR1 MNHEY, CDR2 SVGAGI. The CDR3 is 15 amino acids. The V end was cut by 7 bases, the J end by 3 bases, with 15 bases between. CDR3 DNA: TGTGCCAGCAAATGGAGGGCAGCAGCTAATGAAAAACTGTTTTTT. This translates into CASKWRAAANEKLFF.

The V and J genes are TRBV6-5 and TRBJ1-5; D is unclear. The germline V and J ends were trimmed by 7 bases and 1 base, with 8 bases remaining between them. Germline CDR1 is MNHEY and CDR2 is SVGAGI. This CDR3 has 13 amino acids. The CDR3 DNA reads TGTGCCAGCATTGCAAACAGCAATCAGCCCCAGCATTTT. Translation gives CASIANSNQPQHF.

For the CDR3, the DNA is TGTGCCATCAGTCCCATACTGACAGGGAATGGCTACACCTTC. It encodes CAISPILTGNGYTF. The chain employs TRBV10-3 and TRBJ1-2; TRBD1 matches at 7 bases. The CDR3 is 14 residues long. CDR1 and CDR2 from the germline V gene are ENHRY and SYGVKD. V lost 5 bases, J lost 6 bases, and 9 bases stayed unmatched.

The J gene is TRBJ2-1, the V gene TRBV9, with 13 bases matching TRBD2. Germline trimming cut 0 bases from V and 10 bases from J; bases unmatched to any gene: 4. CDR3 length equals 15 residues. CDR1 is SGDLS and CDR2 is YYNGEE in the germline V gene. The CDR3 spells CASSVGGTSGAEQFF. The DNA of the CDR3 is TGTGCCAGCAGCGTAGGAGGGACTAGCGGGGCGGAGCAGTTCTTC.

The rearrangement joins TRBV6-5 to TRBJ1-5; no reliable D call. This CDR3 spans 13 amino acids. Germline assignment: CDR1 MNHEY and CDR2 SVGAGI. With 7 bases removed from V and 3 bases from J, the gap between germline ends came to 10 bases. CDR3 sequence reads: CASISTSNQPQHF. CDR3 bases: TGTGCCAGCATTTCGACTTCCAATCAGCCCCAGCATTTT.

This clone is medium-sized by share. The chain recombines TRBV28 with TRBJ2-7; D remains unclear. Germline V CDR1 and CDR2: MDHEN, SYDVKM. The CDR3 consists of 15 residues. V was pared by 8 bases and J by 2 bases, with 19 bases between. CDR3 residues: CASSRFTAKAYEQYF. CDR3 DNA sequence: TGTGCCAGCTCACGGTTTACCGCCAAGGCCTACGAGCAGTACTTC.

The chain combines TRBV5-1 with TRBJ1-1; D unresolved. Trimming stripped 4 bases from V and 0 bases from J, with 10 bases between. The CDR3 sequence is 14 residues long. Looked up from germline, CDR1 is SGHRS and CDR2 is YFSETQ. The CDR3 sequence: CASSEQRMNTEAFF. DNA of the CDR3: TGCGCCAGCAGCGAACAGAGAATGAACACTGAAGCTTTCTTT. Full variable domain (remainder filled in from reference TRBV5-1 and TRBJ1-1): KAGVTQTPRYLIKTRGQQVTLSCSPISGHRSVSWYQQTPGQGLQFLFEYFSETQRNKGNFPGRFSGRQFSNSRSEMNVSTLELGDSALYLCASSEQRMNTEAFFGQGTRLTVV.

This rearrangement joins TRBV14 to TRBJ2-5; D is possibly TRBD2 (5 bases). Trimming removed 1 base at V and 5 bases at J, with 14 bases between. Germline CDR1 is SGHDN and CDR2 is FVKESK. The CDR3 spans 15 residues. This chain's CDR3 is CASSQGLNGGETQYF. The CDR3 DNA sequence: TGTGCCAGCAGCCAAGGTTTAAACGGCGGGGAGACCCAGTACTTC.

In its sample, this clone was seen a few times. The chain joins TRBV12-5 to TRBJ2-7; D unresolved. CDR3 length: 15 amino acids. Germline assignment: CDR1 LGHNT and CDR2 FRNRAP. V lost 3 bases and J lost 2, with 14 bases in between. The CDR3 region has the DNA TGTGCTAGTGGTTTTGGTAGGGTCGGTACCTACGAGCAGTACTTC. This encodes CASGFGRVGTYEQYF. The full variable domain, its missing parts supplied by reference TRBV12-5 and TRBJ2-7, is DARVTQTPRHKVTEMGQEVTMRCQPILGHNTVFWYRQTMMQGLELLAYFRNRAPLDDSGMPKDRFSAEMPDATLATLKIQPSEPRDSAVYFCASGFGRVGTYEQYFGPGTRLTVT.

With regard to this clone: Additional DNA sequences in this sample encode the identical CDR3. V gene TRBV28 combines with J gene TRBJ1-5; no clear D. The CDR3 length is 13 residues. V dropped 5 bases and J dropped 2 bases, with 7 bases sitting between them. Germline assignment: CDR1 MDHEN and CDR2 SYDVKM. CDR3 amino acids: CASSIEGNQPQHF. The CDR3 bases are TGTGCCAGCAGTATAGAAGGCAATCAGCCCCAGCATTTT.

The CDR3 sequence is CASSPYLIKAGVNEQFF. CDR3 nucleotide sequence: TGTGCCAGCTCACCGTACTTGATTAAAGCGGGAGTAAATGAGCAGTTCTTC. V and J are TRBV18 and TRBJ2-1, with TRBD2 identical over 8 bases. Germline CDR1 is KGHSH and CDR2 is LQKENI. V lost 3 bases, J lost 7 bases, and 14 bases stayed unmatched. CDR3 length: 17 amino acids.

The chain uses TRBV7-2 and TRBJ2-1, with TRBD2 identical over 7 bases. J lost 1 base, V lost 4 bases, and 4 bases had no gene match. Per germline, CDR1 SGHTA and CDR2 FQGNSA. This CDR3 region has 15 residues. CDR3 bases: TGTGCCAGCAGCTCTGGAGCGGGATCCTACAATGAGCAGTTCTTC. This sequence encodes CASSSGAGSYNEQFF.

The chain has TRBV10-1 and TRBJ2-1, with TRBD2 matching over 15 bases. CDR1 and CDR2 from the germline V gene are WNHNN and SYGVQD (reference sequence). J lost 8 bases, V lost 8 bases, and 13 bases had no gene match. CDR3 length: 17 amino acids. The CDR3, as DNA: TGCGCCAGCCGGGTAGGGACTAGCGGGAGGACGAGCGATGAGCAGTTCTTC. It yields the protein CASRVGTSGRTSDEQFF.

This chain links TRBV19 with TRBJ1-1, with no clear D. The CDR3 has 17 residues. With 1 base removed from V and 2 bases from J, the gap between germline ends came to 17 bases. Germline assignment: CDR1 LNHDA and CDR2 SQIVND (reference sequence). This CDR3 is CASSIAPQTHTNTEAFF. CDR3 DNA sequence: TGTGCCAGTAGTATAGCCCCCCAGACACATACCAACACTGAAGCTTTCTTT.

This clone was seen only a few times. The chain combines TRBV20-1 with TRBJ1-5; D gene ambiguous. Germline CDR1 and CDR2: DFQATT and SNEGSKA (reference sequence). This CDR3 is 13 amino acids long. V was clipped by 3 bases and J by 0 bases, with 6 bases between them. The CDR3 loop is CSASPHSNQPQHF. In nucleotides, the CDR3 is TGCAGTGCTAGTCCTCATAGCAATCAGCCCCAGCATTTT.

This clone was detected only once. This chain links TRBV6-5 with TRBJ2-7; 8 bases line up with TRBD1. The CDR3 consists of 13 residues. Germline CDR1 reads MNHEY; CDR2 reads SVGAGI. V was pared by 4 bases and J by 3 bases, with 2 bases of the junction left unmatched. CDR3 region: CASSFDRGYEQYF. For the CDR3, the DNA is TGTGCCAGCAGTTTCGACAGGGGCTACGAGCAGTACTTC.